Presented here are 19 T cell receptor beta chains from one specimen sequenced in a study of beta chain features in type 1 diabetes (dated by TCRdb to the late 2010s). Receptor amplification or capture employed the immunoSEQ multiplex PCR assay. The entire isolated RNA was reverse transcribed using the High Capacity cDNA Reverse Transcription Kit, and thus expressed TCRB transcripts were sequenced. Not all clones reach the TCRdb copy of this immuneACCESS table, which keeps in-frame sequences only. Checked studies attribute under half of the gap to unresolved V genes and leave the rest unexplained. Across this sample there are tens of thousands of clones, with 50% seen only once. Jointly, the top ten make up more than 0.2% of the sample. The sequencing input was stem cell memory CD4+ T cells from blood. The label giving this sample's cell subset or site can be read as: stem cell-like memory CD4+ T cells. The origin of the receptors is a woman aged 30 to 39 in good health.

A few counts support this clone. In DNA form, the CDR3 reads TGTGCCAGCTGTCGGGACAGAGCCTACGAGCAGTACTTC. It yields the protein CASCRDRAYEQYF. The chain employs TRBV7-8 and TRBJ2-7, with 7 bases identical to TRBD1. The CDR3 has 13 amino acids. V gave up 8 bases and J gave up 2 bases; unmatched junction bases: 6. Germline V gene data show CDR1 as SGHVS and CDR2 as FQNEAQ.

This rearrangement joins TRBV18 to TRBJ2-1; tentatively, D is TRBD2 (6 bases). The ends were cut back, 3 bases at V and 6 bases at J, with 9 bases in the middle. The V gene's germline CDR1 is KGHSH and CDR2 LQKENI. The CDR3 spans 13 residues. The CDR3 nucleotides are TGTGCCAGCTCACCCGGGACTTCCAATGAGCAGTTCTTC. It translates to CASSPGTSNEQFF.

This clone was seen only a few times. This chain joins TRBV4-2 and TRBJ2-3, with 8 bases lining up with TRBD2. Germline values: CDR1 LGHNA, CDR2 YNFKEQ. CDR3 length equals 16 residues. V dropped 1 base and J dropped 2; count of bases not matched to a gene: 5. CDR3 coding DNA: TGTGCCAGCAGCCAAGGTGGCGGGAGGAACACAGATACGCAGTATTTT. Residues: CASSQGGGRNTDTQYF.

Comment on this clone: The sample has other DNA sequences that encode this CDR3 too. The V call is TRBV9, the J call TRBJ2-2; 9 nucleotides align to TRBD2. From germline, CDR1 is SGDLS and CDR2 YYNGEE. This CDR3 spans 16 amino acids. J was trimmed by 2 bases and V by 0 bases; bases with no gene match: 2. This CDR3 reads CASSVGLAANTGELFF. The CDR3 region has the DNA TGTGCCAGCAGCGTAGGACTAGCGGCCAACACCGGGGAGCTGTTTTTT.

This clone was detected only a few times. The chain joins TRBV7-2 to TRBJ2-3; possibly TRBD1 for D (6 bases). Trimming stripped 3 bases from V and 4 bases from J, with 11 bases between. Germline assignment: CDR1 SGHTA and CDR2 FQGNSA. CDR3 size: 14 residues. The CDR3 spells CASSFPGVPDTQYF. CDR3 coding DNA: TGTGCCAGCAGCTTCCCAGGGGTCCCAGATACGCAGTATTTT.

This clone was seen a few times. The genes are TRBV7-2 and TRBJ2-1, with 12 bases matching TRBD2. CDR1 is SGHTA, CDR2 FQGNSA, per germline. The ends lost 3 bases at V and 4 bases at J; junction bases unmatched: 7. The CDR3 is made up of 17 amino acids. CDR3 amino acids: CASSFAGLAGSYNEQFF. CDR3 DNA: TGTGCCAGCAGCTTTGCCGGACTAGCGGGATCTTACAATGAGCAGTTCTTC.

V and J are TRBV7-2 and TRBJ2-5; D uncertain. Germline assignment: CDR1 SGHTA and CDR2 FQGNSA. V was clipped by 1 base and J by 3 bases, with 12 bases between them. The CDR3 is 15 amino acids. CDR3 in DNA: TGTGCCAGCAGCTTAGACCTGTTTGCGAAAGAGACCCAGTACTTC. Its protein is CASSLDLFAKETQYF.

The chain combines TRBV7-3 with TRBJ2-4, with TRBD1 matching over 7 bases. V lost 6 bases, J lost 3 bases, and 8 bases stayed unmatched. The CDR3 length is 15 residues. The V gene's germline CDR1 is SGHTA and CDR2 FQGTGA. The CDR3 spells CASSSTGQSKNIQYF. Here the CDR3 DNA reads TGTGCCAGCAGTTCTACGGGACAGAGCAAAAACATTCAGTACTTC.

In DNA, the CDR3 is TGTGCCAGCAGCTCCCCCGGGACAGGGCCTGGGGACATTCAGTACTTC. Translated, it gives CASSSPGTGPGDIQYF. This chain connects TRBV7-2 to TRBJ2-4, with TRBD1 identical over 9 bases. Germline V lookup: CDR1 SGHTA, CDR2 FQGNSA. The V segment lost 4 bases and the J segment 8 bases; nucleotides outside the gene matches: 12. This CDR3 is built from 16 residues.

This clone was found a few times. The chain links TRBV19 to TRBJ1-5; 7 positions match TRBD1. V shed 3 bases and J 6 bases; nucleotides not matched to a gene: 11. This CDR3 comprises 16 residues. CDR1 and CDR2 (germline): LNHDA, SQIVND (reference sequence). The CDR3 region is CASSIPTGKAGQPQHF. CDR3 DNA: TGTGCCAGTAGTATCCCGACAGGGAAGGCAGGTCAGCCCCAGCATTTT.

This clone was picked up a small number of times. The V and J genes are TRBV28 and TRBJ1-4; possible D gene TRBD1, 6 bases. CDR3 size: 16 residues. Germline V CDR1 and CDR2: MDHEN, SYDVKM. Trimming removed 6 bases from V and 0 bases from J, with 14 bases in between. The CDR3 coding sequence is TGTGCCAGCAGAAAAGGACAGTCGTCAACTAATGAAAAACTGTTTTTT. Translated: CASRKGQSSTNEKLFF.

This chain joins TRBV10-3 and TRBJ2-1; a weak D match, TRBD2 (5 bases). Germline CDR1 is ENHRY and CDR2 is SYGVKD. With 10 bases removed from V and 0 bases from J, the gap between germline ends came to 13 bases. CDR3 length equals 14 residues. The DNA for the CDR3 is TGTGCCACTCGAGCGGATAGCTCCTACAATGAGCAGTTCTTC. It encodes CATRADSSYNEQFF.

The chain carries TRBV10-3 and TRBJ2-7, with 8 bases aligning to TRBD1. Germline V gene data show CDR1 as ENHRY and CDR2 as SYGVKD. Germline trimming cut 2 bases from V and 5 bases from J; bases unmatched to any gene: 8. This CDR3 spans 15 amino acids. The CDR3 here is CAISEPGQVRDEQYF. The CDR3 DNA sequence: TGTGCCATCAGTGAGCCGGGACAGGTCCGCGACGAGCAGTACTTC.

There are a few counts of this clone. CDR3 region: CASSFSDRAYEQYF. CDR3 DNA sequence: TGTGCCAGCAGCTTTTCTGACCGGGCCTACGAGCAGTACTTC. The chain combines TRBV13 with TRBJ2-7; D gene ambiguous. Per germline, CDR1 PRHDT and CDR2 FYEKMQ (reference sequence). CDR3 length: 14 residues. V was pared by 3 bases and J by 2 bases, with 11 bases between.

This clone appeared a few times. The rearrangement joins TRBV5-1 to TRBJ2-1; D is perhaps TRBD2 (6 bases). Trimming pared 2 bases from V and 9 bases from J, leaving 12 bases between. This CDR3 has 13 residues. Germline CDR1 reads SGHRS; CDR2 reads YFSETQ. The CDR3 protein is CASSFQGGAEQFF. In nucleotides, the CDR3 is TGCGCCAGCAGCTTCCAGGGAGGTGCTGAGCAGTTCTTC.

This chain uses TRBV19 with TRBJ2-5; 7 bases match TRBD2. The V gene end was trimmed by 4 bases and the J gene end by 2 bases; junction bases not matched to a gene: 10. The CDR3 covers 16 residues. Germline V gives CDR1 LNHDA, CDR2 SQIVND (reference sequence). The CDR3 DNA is TGTGCCAGTAGTAAAGTAACGGGAGGCATGCAAGAGACCCAGTACTTC. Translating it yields CASSKVTGGMQETQYF.

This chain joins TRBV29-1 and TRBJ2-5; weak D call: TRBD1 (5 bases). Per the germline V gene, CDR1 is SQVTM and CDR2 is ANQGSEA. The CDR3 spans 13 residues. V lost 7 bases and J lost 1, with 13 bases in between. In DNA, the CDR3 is TGCAGCGCCGAAGGGGATATCCAAGAGACCCAGTACTTC. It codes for CSAEGDIQETQYF.

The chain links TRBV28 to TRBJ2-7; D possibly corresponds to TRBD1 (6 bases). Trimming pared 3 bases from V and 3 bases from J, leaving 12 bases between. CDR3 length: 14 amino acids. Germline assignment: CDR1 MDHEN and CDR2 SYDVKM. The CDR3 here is CASSLGVRGYEQYF. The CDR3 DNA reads TGTGCCAGCAGTTTGGGGGTCAGGGGCTACGAGCAGTACTTC.

The CDR3 DNA reads TGTGCCAGCAGTGATGTGGGGGGGGGAAGAACGCAGTATTTT. Its protein is CASSDVGGGRTQYF. This chain uses TRBV2 with TRBJ2-3; 7 nucleotides align to TRBD2. This CDR3 has 14 residues. V lost 3 bases and J lost 9; bases outside the gene matches: 9. From germline, CDR1 is SNHLY and CDR2 FYNNEI.